A selection of T cell receptor beta chains follows, all from one sample in a study of blood T cell repertoires in COVID-19. Clones were read by immunoSEQ multiplex PCR, and TCRdb kept only the in-frame ones, dropping some. The sample holds roughly 150,000 clones, 76% seen once. The sequencing sample was made of peripheral blood. The receptors originated from a woman older than 75 with acute or convalescent COVID-19. CDR3s include the opening cysteine and the closing phenylalanine or tryptophan. Fields, in order: CDR3 protein, clone size, V gene. For some rows the clone size is stated as once, few or many, or as a class when expanded; others skip it.

CASSQWTGNNNYGYTF few TRBV18
CASSRGLAGGRFYEQYF NA TRBV6-2/TRBV6-3
CASSEALNTEAFF NA TRBV7-9
CATLGGNYGYTF NA TRBV6-6
CASSPRQIGSGNTIYF NA TRBV7-9
CSVRGRATTNEKLFF NA TRBV29-1
CASSDKTGWVDGYTF few TRBV6-1
CASRRQSSGANVLTF NA TRBV11-2
CASSYNGNQPQHF NA TRBV7-8
CAWENERTGGSPLHF NA TRBV30
CASRPTGPSYEQYF NA TRBV7-9
CASHPGQGAPGYTF NA TRBV4-2
CASSLVGLAGTDTQYF NA TRBV5-5
CASSPLYTRGYEQYF NA TRBV7-6
CASSLQGRVDQPQHF few TRBV7-2
CASKPTGNSPLHF NA TRBV2
CASFLGGSTEAFF NA TRBV2
CASSLDGHTDTQYF NA TRBV5-8
CASGKGGLAAGGRETQYF NA TRBV9
CASSLSGTGDSPLHF NA TRBV5-1
CASSPTGQGGYEQYF NA TRBV18
CASSLKENYGYTF NA TRBV5-6
CASSLGSTGGPYGYTF NA TRBV5-1
CASTPGQGATGELFF NA TRBV5-4
CASSQKTGPAPAEAFF NA TRBV4-3
CASGLVQVAANTGELFF NA TRBV12-5
CASSLTGDPNYGYTF NA TRBV5-1
CASSGPGQGPNSPLHF once TRBV19
CASSWSTGTYEQYF NA TRBV5-4
CASSESLGGSYEQYF NA TRBV10-1
CASSQDSGQGDTQYF NA TRBV4-2
CASSPTGGANVLTF NA TRBV7-7
CASSDPDSGNTIYF NA TRBV6-1
CSVGDGDQPQHF NA TRBV29-1
CASSLPGQNYGYTF NA TRBV5-1